What follows describes a single T cell receptor beta chain. What it binds is unknown. Production of TCR cDNA was by 5'RACE template switching, which also added a universal primer site and UMIs. TCRdb processed the 5' RACE reads anew with MiXCR; each CDR3 protein has one entry. The table has 550,000 to 750,000 distinct CDR3 sequences, less than 15% seen once. The data stem from a study of T cells after yellow fever vaccination. Study-wide background: Low-cell-number fractions underwent preparation using SMART-Seq v4 Ultra Low Input.

The V segment lost 7 bases and the J segment 5 bases; nucleotides outside the gene matches: 8. CDR3 size: 14 residues. Germline V gives CDR1 MDHEN, CDR2 SYDVKM. Study-level points and caveats: Abundant contaminating clonotypes from the bulk population could appear in FACS-sorted repertoires. Researchers noted that a small share of clonotypes showed up in both CD4 and CD8 compartments.

The chain uses TRBV28 and TRBJ1-1, with TRBD1 matching over 9 bases. The sample in question was PBMCs, obtained on the day of the yellow fever booster vaccination. The receptor's source is a man between 25 and 39 years old who received the YFV17D yellow fever vaccine. The CDR3 here is CASTEQGALTEAFF. In DNA form, the CDR3 reads TGTGCCAGCACCGAACAGGGGGCATTAACTGAAGCTTTCTTT.